These T cell receptor beta chains were read from a single sample in a study of blood T cell repertoires in COVID-19. Produced via immunoSEQ multiplex PCR; TCRdb's table is partial and in-frame only. The table includes 140,000 to 150,000 clones, 80% to 90% detected once. The specimen was peripheral blood. The receptor source for this set is a human donor in a cohort sampled during active COVID-19. CDR3s include the opening cysteine and the closing phenylalanine or tryptophan. A D gene is named only where the DNA matches it firmly. A row's size may be missing; if present it is once, few, many or a size class.

clone_size: -
v_call: TRBV7-2
d_call: -
j_call: TRBJ2-5
cdr3_nt: TGTGCCAGCAGCTCTCCAGGGTTGACCCAGTACTTC
cdr3_aa: CASSSPGLTQYF

clone_size: -
v_call: TRBV5-1
d_call: TRBD1
j_call: TRBJ1-4
cdr3_nt: TGCGCCAGCAGCTTGGGATACGGGACAGGTTTAACTAATGAAAAACTGTTTTTT
cdr3_aa: CASSLGYGTGLTNEKLFF

clone_size: -
v_call: TRBV14
d_call: TRBD2
j_call: TRBJ2-5
cdr3_nt: TGTGCCAGCAGCCAACTACTAGCGGGGGCGGAGACCCAGTACTTC
cdr3_aa: CASSQLLAGAETQYF

clone_size: -
v_call: TRBV10-3
d_call: TRBD1
j_call: TRBJ1-2
cdr3_nt: TGTGCCACCGTGAGGGGCACAGGGGTTGAGTATGGCTACACCTTC
cdr3_aa: CATVRGTGVEYGYTF

clone_size: few
v_call: TRBV19
d_call: -
j_call: TRBJ1-2
cdr3_nt: TGTGCCAGTAGTATAGCCCCCTCCCTCAGGGGACGTAACTATGGCTACACCTTC
cdr3_aa: CASSIAPSLRGRNYGYTF

clone_size: -
v_call: TRBV10-2
d_call: -
j_call: TRBJ1-3
cdr3_nt: TGCGCCAGCACCAGGCCGGGACAAAGTCGAGGAAACACCATATATTTT
cdr3_aa: CASTRPGQSRGNTIYF

clone_size: -
v_call: TRBV5-1
d_call: TRBD2
j_call: TRBJ2-2
cdr3_nt: TGCGCCAGCAGCCCGGCCGTAGCGGGGGGTTGGACCGGGGAGCTGTTTTTT
cdr3_aa: CASSPAVAGGWTGELFF

clone_size: -
v_call: TRBV5-4
d_call: TRBD1
j_call: TRBJ1-4
cdr3_nt: TGTGCCAGCAGTTGGACAGGGGGAGGTGAAAAACTGTTTTTT
cdr3_aa: CASSWTGGGEKLFF

clone_size: once
v_call: TRBV5-4
d_call: -
j_call: TRBJ1-6
cdr3_nt: TGTGCCAGCAGCGATTGGACAGATCTCTATAATTCACCCCTCCACTTT
cdr3_aa: CASSDWTDLYNSPLHF

clone_size: -
v_call: TRBV6-5
d_call: TRBD1
j_call: TRBJ1-3
cdr3_nt: TGTGCCAGCAGTTACTCGAGAGACAGGGTAAACACCATATATTTT
cdr3_aa: CASSYSRDRVNTIYF

clone_size: -
v_call: TRBV18
d_call: -
j_call: TRBJ1-6
cdr3_nt: TGTGCCAGCTCATCGGGTACCTCGGGTAATTCACCCCTCCACTTT
cdr3_aa: CASSSGTSGNSPLHF

clone_size: -
v_call: TRBV7-2
d_call: TRBD1
j_call: TRBJ2-7
cdr3_nt: TGTGCCAGCAGCTTAGAGGTCAGGGGGCCCTACGAGCAGTACTTC
cdr3_aa: CASSLEVRGPYEQYF

clone_size: -
v_call: TRBV27
d_call: TRBD1
j_call: TRBJ1-2
cdr3_nt: TGTGCCAGCAGCGTCCGACAGGGCTATGGCTACACCTTC
cdr3_aa: CASSVRQGYGYTF

clone_size: -
v_call: TRBV6-2/TRBV6-3
d_call: TRBD2
j_call: TRBJ2-3
cdr3_nt: TGTGCCAGCAGTTTCCCAGCGGGGGGAAATACGCAGTATTTT
cdr3_aa: CASSFPAGGNTQYF

clone_size: -
v_call: TRBV18
d_call: -
j_call: TRBJ1-2
cdr3_nt: TGTGCCAGCTCACCCACGAGGTCGGCCTATGGCTACACCTTC
cdr3_aa: CASSPTRSAYGYTF

clone_size: once
v_call: TRBV5-1
d_call: TRBD1
j_call: TRBJ1-1
cdr3_nt: TGCGCCACCTTTTCGACAGGGGAAGCTTTCTTT
cdr3_aa: CATFSTGEAFF

clone_size: -
v_call: TRBV7-2
d_call: -
j_call: TRBJ1-2
cdr3_nt: TGTGCCAGCAGCTTTTCGGACTATGGCTACACCTTC
cdr3_aa: CASSFSDYGYTF

clone_size: -
v_call: TRBV30
d_call: TRBD1
j_call: TRBJ2-7
cdr3_nt: TGTGCCTGGAGCCGGACAGGGGGCCACGAGCAGTACTTC
cdr3_aa: CAWSRTGGHEQYF

clone_size: -
v_call: TRBV5-1
d_call: -
j_call: TRBJ1-5
cdr3_nt: TGCGCCAGCAGCCCGGACAGATCGGATCAGCCCCAGCATTTT
cdr3_aa: CASSPDRSDQPQHF

clone_size: -
v_call: TRBV30
d_call: TRBD1
j_call: TRBJ1-2
cdr3_nt: TGTGCCTGCAAAGGGACAGGGGATGGCTACACCTTC
cdr3_aa: CACKGTGDGYTF

clone_size: -
v_call: TRBV5-1
d_call: -
j_call: TRBJ1-1
cdr3_nt: TGCGCCAGCAGCTTTAAGGCCAGGGAGAACACTGAAGCTTTCTTT
cdr3_aa: CASSFKARENTEAFF

clone_size: -
v_call: TRBV7-6
d_call: -
j_call: TRBJ2-1
cdr3_nt: TGTGCCAGCAGCTTAGCCCAGTACAATGAGCAGTTCTTC
cdr3_aa: CASSLAQYNEQFF

clone_size: -
v_call: TRBV19
d_call: -
j_call: TRBJ2-5
cdr3_nt: TGTGCCAGTAGTAATGGGAGAGGGGAGACCCAGTACTTC
cdr3_aa: CASSNGRGETQYF

clone_size: -
v_call: TRBV19
d_call: -
j_call: TRBJ2-7
cdr3_nt: TGTGCCAGTAGGACTAGTGTCGACCTAAGCGAGCAGTACTTC
cdr3_aa: CASRTSVDLSEQYF

clone_size: -
v_call: TRBV19
d_call: TRBD2
j_call: TRBJ2-3
cdr3_nt: TGTGCCAGTATGGATAGCGGGGGGGTCGGTACGCAGTATTTT
cdr3_aa: CASMDSGGVGTQYF

clone_size: -
v_call: TRBV10-3
d_call: -
j_call: TRBJ2-5
cdr3_nt: TGTGCCATCAGTGGGGCGGGGTCACAAGAGACCCAGTACTTC
cdr3_aa: CAISGAGSQETQYF

clone_size: -
v_call: TRBV29-1
d_call: TRBD1
j_call: TRBJ1-1
cdr3_nt: TGCAGCGTCGGACAGGCGCTGAACACTGAAGCTTTCTTT
cdr3_aa: CSVGQALNTEAFF

clone_size: -
v_call: TRBV6-5
d_call: -
j_call: TRBJ2-7
cdr3_nt: TGTGCCAGCAGTTTAGAACAGGGCATCTACGAGCAGTACTTC
cdr3_aa: CASSLEQGIYEQYF

clone_size: -
v_call: TRBV2
d_call: TRBD1
j_call: TRBJ1-1
cdr3_nt: TGTGCCAGCAGTAGACAGGGCGTAGTGGGGATGAACACTGAAGCTTTCTTT
cdr3_aa: CASSRQGVVGMNTEAFF

clone_size: once
v_call: TRBV27
d_call: TRBD2
j_call: TRBJ2-2
cdr3_nt: TGTGCCAGCAGACCCAGCGGGGGGGCCGGTGGGGAGCTGTTTTTT
cdr3_aa: CASRPSGGAGGELFF

clone_size: -
v_call: TRBV5-1
d_call: TRBD1
j_call: TRBJ2-7
cdr3_nt: TGCGCCAGCAGTGTCGGGACAGGGGGTAACGTCGCCTACGAGCAGTACTTC
cdr3_aa: CASSVGTGGNVAYEQYF